Listed here are 24 T cell receptor beta chains from one sample, sequenced in a study of regulatory T cells in long-lasting Graves disease. Time point described: persistent/refractory GD, antithyroid drugs over 5 years with positive TRAb. The TCR library was made from RNA extracted from PBMCs. Construction of the TCR beta libraries employed iRepertoire HTBI primers in conjunction with Arm-PCR of CDR3 regions. TCRdb re-called the multiplex PCR reads through MiXCR, storing one row per CDR3 protein. The data show about 400,000 distinct CDR3 sequences, around 21% seen once. The sample in question was peripheral blood mononuclear cells (PBMCs), obtained when the disease was refractory, from a patient treated with antithyroid drugs. The receptors were sampled from a female donor with Graves disease.

The chain carries TRBV30 and TRBJ2-7; weak D call: TRBD2 (6 bases). There are 14 residues in the CDR3. Germline V gene data show CDR1 as GTSNPN and CDR2 as SVGIG (reference sequence). V lost 3 bases to trimming and J lost 2 bases, with 14 bases between them. CDR3 residues: CAWRQTAGPYEQYF. Written as DNA, the CDR3 is TGTGCCTGGAGACAAACGGCGGGACCCTACGAGCAGTACTTC.

The rearrangement links TRBV11-2 to TRBJ2-7; 8 positions agree with TRBD1. Losses at the gene ends were 5 bases for V and 5 bases for J; bases not matched to a gene: 11. The CDR3 extends over 15 amino acids. Germline V gene lookup returns CDR1 SGHAT and CDR2 FQNNGV. Written as DNA, the CDR3 is TGTGCCAGCAGCCCCCGGGGGACAGGTGACGACGAGCAGTACTTC. Its translation is CASSPRGTGDDEQYF.

The rearrangement uses TRBV2 and TRBJ2-7; D gene ambiguous. V was trimmed by 5 bases and J by 4 bases, leaving 9 bases between them. Germline CDR1 reads SNHLY; CDR2 reads FYNNEI. The CDR3 contains 12 residues. DNA of the CDR3: TGTGCCAGCAGTAACTTGACATACGAGCAGTACTTC. Residues: CASSNLTYEQYF. The variable domain in full, completed from reference TRBV2 and TRBJ2-7, reads EPEVTQTPSHQVTQMGQEVILRCVPISNHLYFYWYRQILGQKVEFLVSFYNNEISEKSEIFDDQFSVERPDGSNFTLKIRSTKLEDSAMYFCASSNLTYEQYFGPGTRLTVT.

The chain combines TRBV20-1 with TRBJ2-7, with 8 bases matching TRBD2. Germline-derived CDR1 and CDR2 are DFQATT and SNEGSKA (reference sequence). There are 14 residues in the CDR3. J lost 3 bases, V lost 0 bases, and 4 bases had no gene match. CDR3 residues: CSARDYLAGYEQYF. CDR3 nucleotides: TGCAGTGCTAGAGATTATCTAGCGGGCTACGAGCAGTACTTC.

This clonotype was picked up a small number of times. The CDR3, as DNA: TGTGCCAGCATGAGGGGATTTTCTGGGGCCAACGTCCTGACTTTC. Its protein is CASMRGFSGANVLTF. The chain combines TRBV7-9 with TRBJ2-6; possibly TRBD1 or TRBD2 for D (5 bases each). Germline V lookup: CDR1 SEHNR, CDR2 FQNEAQ (reference sequence). Trimming shortened V by 7 bases and J by 1 base, and 11 bases separated the two germline ends. The CDR3 loop spans 15 amino acids.

In its sample, this clonotype was seen a few times. CDR3 amino acids: CASDTAGGGELFF. CDR3 bases: TGTGCCAGCGACACTGCGGGGGGCGGGGAGCTGTTTTTT. This chain uses TRBV9 with TRBJ2-2; 8 bases map to TRBD2. J was trimmed by 7 bases and V by 7 bases; bases with no gene match: 6. From germline, CDR1 is SGDLS and CDR2 YYNGEE. This CDR3 spans 13 amino acids.

This clonotype has ten or more counts. The rearrangement uses TRBV7-2 and TRBJ1-5, with 11 bases fitting TRBD1. V trimming: 3 bases; J trimming: 8 bases; junction bases outside the gene matches: 9. Germline CDR1 is SGHTA and CDR2 is FQGNSA. CDR3 length: 16 amino acids. The CDR3 loop is CASSLGTGGLNEPQHF. In DNA form, the CDR3 reads TGTGCCAGCAGCTTGGGGACAGGGGGGTTGAACGAGCCCCAGCATTTT.

The V and J genes are TRBV7-9 and TRBJ1-1; no firm D call. Germline V gene lookup returns CDR1 SEHNR and CDR2 FQNEAQ (reference sequence). Trimming pared 1 base from V and 6 bases from J, leaving 12 bases between. The CDR3 loop spans 14 amino acids. Here the CDR3 DNA reads TGTGCCAGCAGCTTAGTAGGAGGGAGCGCTGAAGCTTTCTTT. Translated: CASSLVGGSAEAFF.

V and J are TRBV20-1 and TRBJ1-6, with D possibly TRBD1 on 5 matching bases. This CDR3 is 14 amino acids long. Trimming cost V 1 base and J 2 bases, with 6 bases left between them. Germline V gene sequence: CDR1 DFQATT, CDR2 SNEGSKA (reference sequence). The CDR3 reads CSARGQTYNSPLHF. The DNA for the CDR3 is TGCAGTGCTAGAGGACAGACCTATAATTCACCCCTCCACTTT.

The genes are TRBV6-1 and TRBJ2-7, with D possibly TRBD1 on 5 matching bases. The CDR3 extends over 11 amino acids. Trimming cost V 6 bases and J 7 bases, with 10 bases left between them. Germline CDR1 MNHNS, CDR2 SASEGT. The CDR3: CASRGVLEQYF. The CDR3 bases are TGTGCCAGCAGAGGGGTCTTGGAGCAGTACTTC.

This clonotype was seen a handful of times. The chain joins TRBV12-3 or TRBV12-4 to TRBJ2-1, with D tentatively TRBD2 (6 bases). V gave up 3 bases and J gave up 9 bases, with 15 bases separating them. The CDR3 sequence is 14 residues long. The CDR3 spells CASSLGGGSGEQFF. The DNA of the CDR3 is TGTGCCAGCAGTTTGGGGGGTGGGTCTGGTGAGCAGTTCTTC.

This clonotype was seen a handful of times. The chain employs TRBV29-1 and TRBJ1-1; D remains unclear. V lost 1 base and J 0 bases, leaving 12 bases between the germline ends. There are 15 residues in the CDR3. CDR1 and CDR2 (germline): SQVTM, ANQGSEA. CDR3 in amino acids: CSVEVQPVMNTEAFF. CDR3 nucleotides: TGCAGCGTTGAAGTACAACCGGTGATGAACACTGAAGCTTTCTTT.

In this sample, this clonotype turned up a few times. J is TRBJ2-2 and V is TRBV3-1; 7 nucleotides agree with TRBD1. CDR3 size: 20 residues. CDR1 LGHDT and CDR2 YNNKEL come from the germline V gene (reference sequence). Germline trimming cut 1 base from V and 6 bases from J; bases unmatched to any gene: 20. The chain's CDR3 is CASSQVGYWLRGPGAGELFF. Here the CDR3 DNA reads TGTGCCAGCAGCCAAGTGGGCTATTGGCTGAGGGGGCCCGGGGCCGGGGAGCTGTTTTTT.

CDR3 amino acids: CSVDRETGYTF. Written as DNA, the CDR3 is TGCAGCGTAGACAGGGAAACTGGCTACACCTTC. This chain links TRBV29-1 with TRBJ1-2, with TRBD1 matching 7 bases. Germline V CDR1 and CDR2: SQVTM, ANQGSEA. Trimming cost V 6 bases and J 7 bases; bases outside gene matches: 5. This CDR3 has 11 residues.

The sample holds a few counts of this clonotype. The J gene is TRBJ1-2, the V gene TRBV7-9; D is unclear. Trimming pared 0 bases from V and 1 base from J, leaving 15 bases between. Germline CDR1 and CDR2: SEHNR and FQNEAQ (reference sequence). The CDR3 loop spans 17 amino acids. The CDR3 region is CASSLAPQDPINYGYTF. The CDR3 bases are TGTGCCAGCAGCTTAGCGCCCCAGGACCCGATTAACTATGGCTACACCTTC.

Many counts were recorded for this clonotype. This chain joins TRBV28 and TRBJ1-5, with D hard to call. Germline CDR1 reads MDHEN; CDR2 reads SYDVKM. This CDR3 is 13 amino acids long. V shed 10 bases and J shed 1 base, with 11 bases lying between them. CDR3 DNA: TGTGCCATTCATCAGGAGAGCAATCAGCCCCAGCATTTT. Amino acids: CAIHQESNQPQHF.

A few counts support this clonotype. V is TRBV30 and J is TRBJ2-7, with 8 bases fitting TRBD2. The germline V gene has CDR1 GTSNPN and CDR2 SVGIG (reference sequence). There are 13 residues in the CDR3. The CDR3 nucleotides read TGTGCATGCCTGACGGGAGGGCCGGGGGAGCAGTACTTC. It specifies CACLTGGPGEQYF.

CDR3 amino acids: CASSESGGRSDTQYF. In nucleotides, the CDR3 is TGTGCCAGCAGTGAATCAGGGGGCAGGTCAGATACGCAGTATTTT. The chain uses TRBV12-3 or TRBV12-4 and TRBJ2-3; 8 bases agree with TRBD1. The V gene end was trimmed by 5 bases and the J gene end by 4 bases; junction bases not matched to a gene: 8. The CDR3 sequence is 15 residues long.

This clonotype was seen many times. This chain joins TRBV6-5 and TRBJ2-2; D not resolved. The CDR3 sequence is 16 residues long. Germline lookup yields CDR1 MNHEY and CDR2 SVGAGI. The ends were cut back, 0 bases at V and 0 bases at J, with 8 bases in the middle. The CDR3, as DNA: TGTGCCAGCAGTTACTCCCCCGTTACGAACACCGGGGAGCTGTTTTTT. Translating gives CASSYSPVTNTGELFF.

This clonotype came up a few times. J is TRBJ2-6 and V is TRBV12-3 or TRBV12-4; TRBD1 matches 7 bases. CDR3 length equals 17 residues. V lost 3 bases and J lost 0; bases outside the gene matches: 5. Here the CDR3 DNA reads TGTGCCAGCAGTTTCAGGGGGATCTCCTCTGGGGCCAACGTCCTGACTTTC. Translating gives CASSFRGISSGANVLTF.

The V gene is TRBV11-3, the J gene TRBJ2-5; 9 bases align to TRBD2. Germline V gene data show CDR1 as SGHNT and CDR2 as YENEEA. CDR3 length: 17 amino acids. V was clipped by 4 bases and J by 5 bases; unmatched bases: 14. CDR3 region: CASSYANSGSFRETQYF. As DNA, the CDR3 is TGTGCCAGCAGCTATGCCAATAGCGGGAGTTTCAGGGAGACCCAGTACTTC. Combining the CDR3 with reference TRBV11-3 and TRBJ2-5 gives the whole variable domain EAGVVQSPRYKIIEKKQPVAFWCNPISGHNTLYWYLQNLGQGPELLIRYENEEAVDDSQLPKDRFSAERLKGVDSTLKIQPAELGDSAVYLCASSYANSGSFRETQYFGPGTRLLVL.

This chain uses TRBV7-3 with TRBJ2-2; 13 bases are shared with TRBD2. The CDR3 extends over 18 amino acids. J lost 8 bases, V lost 5 bases, and 14 bases had no gene match. CDR1 SGHTA and CDR2 FQGTGA come from the germline V gene. CDR3 amino acids: CASSQQLPGLAGRGELFF. DNA of the CDR3: TGTGCCAGCAGCCAGCAACTCCCGGGACTAGCGGGACGAGGGGAGCTGTTTTTT.

Comment on this clonotype: A much larger clone lies a single base off, so this may be a read error. The V gene is TRBV11-2, the J gene TRBJ2-5; 8 nucleotides agree with TRBD2. The ends lost 4 bases at V and 7 bases at J; junction bases unmatched: 14. CDR1 and CDR2 from the germline V gene are SGHAT and FQNNGV. This CDR3 has 16 amino acids. As DNA, the CDR3 is TGTGCCAGCAGCTCCCTTCCCGGGAGGGCTAGCGGGACCCAGTACTTC. Translating gives CASSSLPGRASGTQYF.

This clonotype has just a few counts. The conserved final phenylalanine or tryptophan is absent from the CDR3, which likely points to a read error. This chain uses TRBV2 with TRBJ2-2, with D unclear. The CDR3 contains 15 residues. V lost 2 bases to trimming and J lost 1 base, with 8 bases between them. From germline, CDR1 is SNHLY and CDR2 FYNNEI. The CDR3 sequence is CASSETPGNTGELFL. In DNA, the CDR3 is TGTGCCAGCAGTGAAACTCCGGGGAACACCGGGGAGCTGTTTCTT.